This passage covers 17 T cell receptor beta chains from one sample sequenced in a study of cytomegalovirus exposure and HLA in healthy donors. Amplification used 60 Vbeta primers and 13 Jbeta primers. Profiled with immunoSEQ multiplex PCR; TCRdb holds only in-frame clones, not every one. The sample includes about 60,000 clones, approximately 87% seen only once; the top ten take more than 1.4%. Input material: PBMCs. Receptors were obtained from a man between 18 and 35 years old in good health and CMV-seronegative.

The genes are TRBV11-3 and TRBJ2-5; the match to TRBD1 covers 7 bases. Losses at the gene ends were 5 bases for V and 2 bases for J; bases not matched to a gene: 5. The V gene's germline CDR1 is SGHNT and CDR2 YENEEA. The CDR3 loop spans 14 amino acids. The CDR3 protein is CASSPRQGQETQYF. The CDR3 DNA is TGTGCCAGCAGCCCCCGACAGGGTCAAGAGACCCAGTACTTC. Filled out from reference TRBV11-3 and TRBJ2-5, the complete variable domain reads EAGVVQSPRYKIIEKKQPVAFWCNPISGHNTLYWYLQNLGQGPELLIRYENEEAVDDSQLPKDRFSAERLKGVDSTLKIQPAELGDSAVYLCASSPRQGQETQYFGPGTRLLVL.

The chain links TRBV11-2 to TRBJ1-2, with D possibly matching TRBD1 (5 bases). Germline CDR1 SGHAT, CDR2 FQNNGV. V was shortened by 2 bases and J by 4 bases, with 8 bases between the two germline ends. This CDR3 has 13 residues. CDR3: CASSLLQGYGYTF. CDR3 DNA sequence: TGTGCCAGCAGCTTATTGCAGGGCTATGGCTACACCTTC.

The chain couples TRBV30 to TRBJ2-5; D is unresolved. The CDR3 runs to 13 residues. Germline V lookup: CDR1 GTSNPN, CDR2 SVGIG (reference sequence). The V gene lost 5 bases and the J gene lost 3 bases, with 13 bases spanning the gap. DNA for the CDR3: TGTGCCTGGTTACCTAGAGCCAAAGAGACCCAGTACTTC. Translation: CAWLPRAKETQYF.

The gene calls are TRBV11-2 and TRBJ2-7; no definite D call. CDR3 size: 12 residues. Trimming took 3 bases from V and 2 from J, leaving 5 bases between them. Germline CDR1 SGHAT, CDR2 FQNNGV. CDR3 nucleotides: TGTGCCAGCAGCTTGAACACCTACGAGCAGTACTTC. Its translation is CASSLNTYEQYF.

V is TRBV7-6 and J is TRBJ1-5; D remains ambiguous. The germline V gene has CDR1 SGHVS and CDR2 FNYEAQ. The V gene lost 6 bases and the J gene lost 1 base, with 7 bases spanning the gap. This CDR3 comprises 13 residues. CDR3 protein: CASSLESNQPQHF. As DNA, the CDR3 is TGTGCCAGCAGTCTGGAGAGCAATCAGCCCCAGCATTTT.

The rearrangement links TRBV7-3 to TRBJ2-7; D may be TRBD1 (5 bases). V was cut by 5 bases and J by 0 bases, with 11 bases left in between. Looked up from germline, CDR1 is SGHTA and CDR2 is FQGTGA. This CDR3 spans 14 amino acids. CDR3 region: CASSPDRYSYEQYF. CDR3 nucleotide sequence: TGTGCCAGCAGCCCCGACAGATACTCCTACGAGCAGTACTTC.

This clone was detected only a few times. The rearrangement links TRBV6-5 to TRBJ2-7, with D uncertain. V was shortened by 2 bases and J by 0 bases, with 11 bases between the two germline ends. Germline V gene sequence: CDR1 MNHEY, CDR2 SVGAGI. The CDR3 is made up of 15 amino acids. The CDR3, as DNA: TGTGCCAGCAGTTACGGCTCAGGTAGCTCCTACGAGCAGTACTTC. It translates to CASSYGSGSSYEQYF.

The chain joins TRBV7-3 to TRBJ1-2; D gene ambiguous. The CDR3 is 15 residues long. Trimming removed 1 base from V and 7 bases from J, with 16 bases in between. Germline V gene sequence: CDR1 SGHTA, CDR2 FQGTGA. CDR3 residues: CASSLRRLLCGGYTF. The CDR3 DNA reads as TGTGCCAGCAGCTTAAGAAGGTTACTATGCGGTGGCTACACCTTC.

The CDR3: CASGLQGSTEAFF. CDR3 nucleotides: TGTGCCAGCGGACTTCAGGGGAGCACTGAAGCTTTCTTT. This sequence joins TRBV5-5 and TRBJ1-1; perhaps TRBD1 as D (6 bases). Trimming left V 7 bases short and J 4 bases short, with 14 bases between. CDR1 and CDR2 from the germline V gene are SGHKS and YYEKEE (reference sequence). The CDR3 sequence is 13 residues long.

The V and J genes are TRBV11-2 and TRBJ1-2, with 8 bases matching TRBD1. Germline CDR1 and CDR2: SGHAT and FQNNGV. CDR3 size: 13 residues. After removal of 3 bases from V and 7 bases from J, the junction contained 4 bases not matched to a gene. CDR3 in DNA: TGTGCCAGCAGCTTGAGGACAGGGAGTGGCTACACCTTC. Translation gives CASSLRTGSGYTF.

The chain combines TRBV7-6 with TRBJ1-4; no clear D gene. Per the germline V gene, CDR1 is SGHVS and CDR2 is FNYEAQ. This CDR3 has 13 amino acids. Trimming stripped 5 bases from V and 8 bases from J, with 12 bases between. The CDR3 DNA follows: TGTGCCAGCAGCCCGGAGGGAGGAGAAAAACTGTTTTTT. This translates into CASSPEGGEKLFF.

The CDR3 loop reads CASSEGSPGETQYF. The DNA of the CDR3 is TGTGCCAGCAGTGAAGGTAGCCCCGGGGAGACCCAGTACTTC. The chain joins TRBV6-1 to TRBJ2-5; no reliable D call. The CDR3 spans 14 residues. From germline, CDR1 is MNHNS and CDR2 SASEGT. Trimming stripped 1 base from V and 5 bases from J, with 11 bases between.

The chain joins TRBV5-1 to TRBJ2-7; D is undetermined. V lost 4 bases, J lost 3 bases, and 8 bases lay in between. The CDR3 loop spans 12 amino acids. Germline V gene lookup returns CDR1 SGHRS and CDR2 YFSETQ. The CDR3 loop is CASSEQDYEQYF. Here the CDR3 DNA reads TGCGCCAGCAGCGAGCAGGACTACGAGCAGTACTTC. Drawing the rest from reference TRBV5-1 and TRBJ2-7, the complete variable domain is KAGVTQTPRYLIKTRGQQVTLSCSPISGHRSVSWYQQTPGQGLQFLFEYFSETQRNKGNFPGRFSGRQFSNSRSEMNVSTLELGDSALYLCASSEQDYEQYFGPGTRLTVT.

The chain employs TRBV2 and TRBJ2-5; 9 nucleotides line up with TRBD1. CDR3 size: 15 residues. Germline V CDR1 and CDR2: SNHLY, FYNNEI. V lost 6 bases and J lost 9; bases outside the gene matches: 14. DNA for the CDR3: TGTGCCAGCAGACCACAGGGGGCGGGGATGGGGCCCCAGTACTTC. Its protein product is CASRPQGAGMGPQYF.

The gene calls are TRBV7-8 and TRBJ1-5; D is unclear. V shed 1 base and J shed 0 bases, with 10 bases lying between them. CDR3 length: 16 residues. Germline V gene sequence: CDR1 SGHVS, CDR2 FQNEAQ. The CDR3 DNA is TGTGCCAGCAGCTTAGTCGGGTCTTTTAGCAATCAGCCCCAGCATTTT. Its translation: CASSLVGSFSNQPQHF.

CDR3 region: CASMQRGITDTQYF. CDR3 coding DNA: TGTGCCAGTATGCAGCGGGGGATCACAGATACGCAGTATTTT. This chain joins TRBV19 and TRBJ2-3, with 8 bases lining up with TRBD2. After removal of 7 bases from V and 2 bases from J, the junction contained 5 bases not matched to a gene. CDR3 length equals 14 residues. CDR1 is LNHDA, CDR2 SQIVND, per germline (reference sequence). Full variable domain (remainder filled in from reference TRBV19 and TRBJ2-3): DGGITQSPKYLFRKEGQNVTLSCEQNLNHDAMYWYRQDPGQGLRLIYYSQIVNDFQKGDIAEGYSVSREKKESFPLTVTSAQKNPTAFYLCASMQRGITDTQYFGPGTRLTVL.

The chain joins TRBV5-1 to TRBJ2-3; 10 bases align to TRBD2. The CDR3 has 16 amino acids. Germline loops: CDR1 SGHRS, CDR2 YFSETQ. Trimming cost V 0 bases and J 0 bases; bases outside gene matches: 1. As DNA, the CDR3 is TGCGCCAGCAGCTTGGTAGCGGGGGGTAGCACAGATACGCAGTATTTT. Translation: CASSLVAGGSTDTQYF.